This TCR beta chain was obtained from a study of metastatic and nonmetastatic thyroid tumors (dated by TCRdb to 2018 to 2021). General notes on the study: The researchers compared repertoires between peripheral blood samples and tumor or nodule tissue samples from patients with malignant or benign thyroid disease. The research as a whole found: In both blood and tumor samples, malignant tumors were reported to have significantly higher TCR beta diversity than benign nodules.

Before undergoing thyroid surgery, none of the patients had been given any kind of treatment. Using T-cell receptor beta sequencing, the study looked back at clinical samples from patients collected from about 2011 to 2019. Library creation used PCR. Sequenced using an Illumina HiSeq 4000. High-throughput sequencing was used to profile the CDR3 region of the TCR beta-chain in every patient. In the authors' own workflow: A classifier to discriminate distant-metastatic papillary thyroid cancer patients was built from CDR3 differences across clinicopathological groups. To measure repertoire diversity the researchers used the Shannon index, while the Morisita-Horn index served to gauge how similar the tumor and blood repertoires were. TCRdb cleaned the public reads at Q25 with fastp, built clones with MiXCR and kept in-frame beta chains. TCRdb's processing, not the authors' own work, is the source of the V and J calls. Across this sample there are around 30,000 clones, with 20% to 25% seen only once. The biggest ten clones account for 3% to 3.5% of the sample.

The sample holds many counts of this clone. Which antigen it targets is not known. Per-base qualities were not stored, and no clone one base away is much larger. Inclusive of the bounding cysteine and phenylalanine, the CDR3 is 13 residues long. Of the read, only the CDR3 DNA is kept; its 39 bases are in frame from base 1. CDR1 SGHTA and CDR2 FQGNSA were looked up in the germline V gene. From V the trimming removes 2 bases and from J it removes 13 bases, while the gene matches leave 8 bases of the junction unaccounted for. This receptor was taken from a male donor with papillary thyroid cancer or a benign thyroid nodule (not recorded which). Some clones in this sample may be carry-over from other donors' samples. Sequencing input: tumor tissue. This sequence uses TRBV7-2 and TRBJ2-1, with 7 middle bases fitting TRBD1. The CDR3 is CASSLLSGQAQFF. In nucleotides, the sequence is TGTGCCAGCAGCTTATTGTCCGGACAGGCCCAGTTCTTC.